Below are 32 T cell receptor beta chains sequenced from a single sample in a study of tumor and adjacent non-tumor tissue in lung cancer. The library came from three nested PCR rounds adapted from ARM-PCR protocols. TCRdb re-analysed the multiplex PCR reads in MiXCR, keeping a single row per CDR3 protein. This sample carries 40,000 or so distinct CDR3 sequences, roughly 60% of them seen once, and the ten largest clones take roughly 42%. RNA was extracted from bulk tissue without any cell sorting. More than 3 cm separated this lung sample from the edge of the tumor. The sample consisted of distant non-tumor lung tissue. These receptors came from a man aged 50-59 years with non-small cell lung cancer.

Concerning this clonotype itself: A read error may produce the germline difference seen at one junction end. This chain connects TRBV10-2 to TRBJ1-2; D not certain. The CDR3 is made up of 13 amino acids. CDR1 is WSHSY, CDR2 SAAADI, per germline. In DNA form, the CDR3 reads TGCGCCAGCAGTTTTGGACGGAGCTATGACTACACCTTC. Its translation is CASSFGRSYDYTF.

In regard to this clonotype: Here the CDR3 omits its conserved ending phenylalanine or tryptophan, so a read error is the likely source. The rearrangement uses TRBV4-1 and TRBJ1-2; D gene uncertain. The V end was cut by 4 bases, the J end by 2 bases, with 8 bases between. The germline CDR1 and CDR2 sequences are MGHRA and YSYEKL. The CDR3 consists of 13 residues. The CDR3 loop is CASSPSENYGYTS. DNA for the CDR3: TGCGCCAGCAGCCCCAGCGAGAACTATGGCTACACCTCC.

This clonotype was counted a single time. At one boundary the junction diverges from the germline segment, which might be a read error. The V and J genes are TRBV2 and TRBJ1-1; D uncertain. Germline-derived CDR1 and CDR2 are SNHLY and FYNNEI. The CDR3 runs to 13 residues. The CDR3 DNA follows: TGTGCCAGCAGTGTACAGCAGAACATTGAAGCTTTCTTT. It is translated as CASSVQQNIEAFF.

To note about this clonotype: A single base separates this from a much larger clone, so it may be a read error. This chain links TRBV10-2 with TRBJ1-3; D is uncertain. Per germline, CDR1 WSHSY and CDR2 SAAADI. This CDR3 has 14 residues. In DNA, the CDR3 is TGCGCCAGCAGGGAGGGCTTCTCTGGAATCACCATATATTTT. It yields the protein CASREGFSGITIYF.

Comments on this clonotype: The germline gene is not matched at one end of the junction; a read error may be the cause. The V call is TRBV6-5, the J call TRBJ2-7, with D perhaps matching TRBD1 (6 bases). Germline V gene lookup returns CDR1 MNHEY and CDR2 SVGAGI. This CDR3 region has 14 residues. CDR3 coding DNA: TGTGTCAGCAGGATGGGACATGTCTCCTACGAGCAGTACTTC. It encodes CVSRMGHVSYEQYF.

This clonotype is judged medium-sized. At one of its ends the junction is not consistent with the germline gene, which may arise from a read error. Here the CDR3 reads CASSFPGLARNF. The DNA for the CDR3 is TGTGCCAGCAGTTTCCCGGGACTAGCGAGAAATTTT. The chain uses TRBV11-2 and TRBJ2-3, with 10 positions matching TRBD2. The CDR3 has 12 residues. The germline V gene has CDR1 SGHAT and CDR2 FQNNGV.

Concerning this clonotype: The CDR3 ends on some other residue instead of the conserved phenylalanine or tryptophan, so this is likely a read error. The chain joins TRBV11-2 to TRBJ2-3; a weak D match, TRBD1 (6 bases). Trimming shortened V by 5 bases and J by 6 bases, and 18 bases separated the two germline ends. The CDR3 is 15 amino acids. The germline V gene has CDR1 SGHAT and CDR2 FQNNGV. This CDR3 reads CASSTPGDVGDTQYS. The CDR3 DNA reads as TGTGCCAGCAGCACCCCAGGGGATGTGGGTGATACGCAGTATTCT.

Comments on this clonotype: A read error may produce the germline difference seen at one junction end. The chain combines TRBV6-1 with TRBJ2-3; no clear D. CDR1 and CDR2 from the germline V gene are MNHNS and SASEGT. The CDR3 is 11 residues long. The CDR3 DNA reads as TGTGTCAGCAGTACTGCAGATACGCAGTATTTT. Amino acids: CVSSTADTQYF.

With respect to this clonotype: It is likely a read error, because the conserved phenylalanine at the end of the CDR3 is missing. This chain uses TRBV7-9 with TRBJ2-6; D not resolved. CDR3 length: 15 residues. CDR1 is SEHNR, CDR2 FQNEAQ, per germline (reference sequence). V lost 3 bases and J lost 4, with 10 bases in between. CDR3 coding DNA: TGTGCCAGCAGCTTGCGGTCCTCAGGGGCCAACGTCCTGACTTTG. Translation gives CASSLRSSGANVLTL.

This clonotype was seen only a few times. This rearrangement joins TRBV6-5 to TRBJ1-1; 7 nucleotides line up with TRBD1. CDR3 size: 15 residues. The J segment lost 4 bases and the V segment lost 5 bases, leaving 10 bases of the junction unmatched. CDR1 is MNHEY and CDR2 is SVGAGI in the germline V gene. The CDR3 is CASSDQQGGSTEAFF. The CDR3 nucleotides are TGTGCCAGCAGTGACCAGCAGGGGGGAAGCACTGAAGCTTTCTTT.

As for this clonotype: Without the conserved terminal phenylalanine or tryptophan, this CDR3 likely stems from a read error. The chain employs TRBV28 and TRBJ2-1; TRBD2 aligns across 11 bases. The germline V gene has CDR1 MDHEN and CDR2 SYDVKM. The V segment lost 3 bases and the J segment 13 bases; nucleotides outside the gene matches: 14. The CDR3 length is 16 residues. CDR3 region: CASSFLLAGGAGEQFI. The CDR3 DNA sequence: TGTGCCAGCAGTTTTCTGCTAGCGGGAGGTGCAGGTGAACAGTTCATC.

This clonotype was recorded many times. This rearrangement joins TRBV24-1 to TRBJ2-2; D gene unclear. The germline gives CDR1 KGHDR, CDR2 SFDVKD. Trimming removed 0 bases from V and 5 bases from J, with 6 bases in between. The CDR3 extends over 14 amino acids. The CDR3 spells CATSDLAVTGELFF. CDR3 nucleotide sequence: TGTGCCACCAGTGATTTGGCAGTGACCGGGGAGCTGTTTTTT.

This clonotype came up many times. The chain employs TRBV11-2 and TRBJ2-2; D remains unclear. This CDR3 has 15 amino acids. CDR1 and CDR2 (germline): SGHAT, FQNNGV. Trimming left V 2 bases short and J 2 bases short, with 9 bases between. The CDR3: CASSLYRTNTGELFF. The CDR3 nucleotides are TGTGCCAGCAGCTTATACAGAACTAACACCGGGGAGCTGTTTTTT.

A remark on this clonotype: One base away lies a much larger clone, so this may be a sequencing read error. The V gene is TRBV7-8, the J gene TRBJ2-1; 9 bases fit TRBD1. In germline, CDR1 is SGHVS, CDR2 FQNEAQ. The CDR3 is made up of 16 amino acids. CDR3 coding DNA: TGTGTCAGCAGCTTGCCGACAGGGGGCTCCTACAATGAGCAGTTCTTC. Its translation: CVSSLPTGGSYNEQFF.

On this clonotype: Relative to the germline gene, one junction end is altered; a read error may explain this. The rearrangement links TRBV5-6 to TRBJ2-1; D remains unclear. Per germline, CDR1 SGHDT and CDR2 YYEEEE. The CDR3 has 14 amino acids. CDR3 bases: TGTGCCAGCAGCTATGGTAGCCGCTACAAAGAGCAGTTCTTC. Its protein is CASSYGSRYKEQFF.

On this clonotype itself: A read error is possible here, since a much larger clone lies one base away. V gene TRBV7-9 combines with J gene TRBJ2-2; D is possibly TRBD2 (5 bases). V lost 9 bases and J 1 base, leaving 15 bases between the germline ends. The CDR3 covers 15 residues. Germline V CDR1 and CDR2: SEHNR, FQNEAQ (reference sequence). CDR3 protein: CARSRSGGNTGELFF. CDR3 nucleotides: TGTGCCAGGAGCCGAAGCGGAGGGAACACCGGGGAGCTGTTTTTT.

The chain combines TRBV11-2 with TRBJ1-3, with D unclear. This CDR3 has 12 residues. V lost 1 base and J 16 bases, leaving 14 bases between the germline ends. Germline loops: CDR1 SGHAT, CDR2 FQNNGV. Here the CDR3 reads CASSLGGNTTYF. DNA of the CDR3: TGTGCCAGCAGCTTAGGAGGAAACACCACGTATTTT.

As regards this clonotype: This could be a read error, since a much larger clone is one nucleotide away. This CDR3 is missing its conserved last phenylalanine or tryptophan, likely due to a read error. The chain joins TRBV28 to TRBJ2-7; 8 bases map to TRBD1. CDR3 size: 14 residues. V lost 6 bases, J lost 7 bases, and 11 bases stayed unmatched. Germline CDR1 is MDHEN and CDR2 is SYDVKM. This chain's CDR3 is CASSTPGTGGEQYS. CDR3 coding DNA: TGTGCCAGCAGCACTCCCGGGACAGGTGGGGAGCAGTACTCC.

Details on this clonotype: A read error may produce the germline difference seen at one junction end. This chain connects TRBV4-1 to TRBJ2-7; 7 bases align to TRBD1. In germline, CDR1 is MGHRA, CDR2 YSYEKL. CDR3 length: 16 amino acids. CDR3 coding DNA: TGCGCCAGCAGCCGAGAATGGATCGAGACAGGGTTCGGGCAGTATTTC. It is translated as CASSREWIETGFGQYF.

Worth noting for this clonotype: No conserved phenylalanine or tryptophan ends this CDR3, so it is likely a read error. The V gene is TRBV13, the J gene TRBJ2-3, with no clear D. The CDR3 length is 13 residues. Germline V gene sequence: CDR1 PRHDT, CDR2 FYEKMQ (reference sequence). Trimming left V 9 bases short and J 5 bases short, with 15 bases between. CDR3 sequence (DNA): TGTGCCAGTAGCCGCCTCCTCATAGATACGCAGTATTAT. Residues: CASSRLLIDTQYY.

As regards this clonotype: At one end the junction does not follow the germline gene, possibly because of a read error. In DNA form, the CDR3 reads TGTCCCAGCAGTTTACTAGGGTCCCAAGAGACCCAGTACTTC. The encoded protein is CPSSLLGSQETQYF. The J gene is TRBJ2-5, the V gene TRBV12-3 or TRBV12-4, with D perhaps TRBD2 (5 bases). CDR3 length: 14 amino acids.

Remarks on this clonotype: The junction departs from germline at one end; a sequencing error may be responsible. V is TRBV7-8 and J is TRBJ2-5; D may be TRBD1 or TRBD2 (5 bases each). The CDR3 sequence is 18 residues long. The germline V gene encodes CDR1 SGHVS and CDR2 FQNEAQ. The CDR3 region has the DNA TGTGCCAGCAGCTTAGCGTTTGGGACGGCCCGTGTGGGGGAGACCCAATACTTC. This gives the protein CASSLAFGTARVGETQYF.

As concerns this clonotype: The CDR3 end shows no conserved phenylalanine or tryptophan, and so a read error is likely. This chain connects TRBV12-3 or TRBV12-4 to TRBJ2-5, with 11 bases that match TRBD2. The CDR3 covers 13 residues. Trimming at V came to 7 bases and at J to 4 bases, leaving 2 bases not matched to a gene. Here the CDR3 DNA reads TGTGCCAGCACTACTAGCGGGGGAGAGACCCAGTACCTC. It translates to CASTTSGGETQYL.

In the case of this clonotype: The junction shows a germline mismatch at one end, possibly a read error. CDR3 region: CDSRRQGNTQYF. CDR3 coding DNA: TGTGACAGCAGACGACAGGGAAATACGCAGTATTTT. The chain uses TRBV6-5 and TRBJ2-3, with 7 bases aligning to TRBD1. Per germline, CDR1 MNHEY and CDR2 SVGAGI. This CDR3 comprises 12 residues.

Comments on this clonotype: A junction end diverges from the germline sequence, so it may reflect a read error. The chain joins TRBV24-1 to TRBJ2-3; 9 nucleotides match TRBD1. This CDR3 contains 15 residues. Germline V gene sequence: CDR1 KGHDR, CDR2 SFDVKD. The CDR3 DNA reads TGTGTCACCAGTCTGACAGGGGGGGAGGATAATACGCAGTATTTT. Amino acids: CVTSLTGGEDNTQYF.

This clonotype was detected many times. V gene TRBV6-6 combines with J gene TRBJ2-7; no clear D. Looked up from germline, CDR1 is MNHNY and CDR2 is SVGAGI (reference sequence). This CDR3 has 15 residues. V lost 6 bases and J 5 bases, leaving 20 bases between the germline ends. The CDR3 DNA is TGTGCCAGCAGACGCGACGGAGCAACCATCCACGAGCAGTACTTC. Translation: CASRRDGATIHEQYF.

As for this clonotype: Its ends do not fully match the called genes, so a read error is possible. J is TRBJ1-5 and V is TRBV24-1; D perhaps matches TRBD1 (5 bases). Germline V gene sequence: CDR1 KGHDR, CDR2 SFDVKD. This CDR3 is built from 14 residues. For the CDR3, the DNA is TGTACCACCAGTGACCCGTATGACAGTTCACCCAAGCATTTT. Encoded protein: CTTSDPYDSSPKHF.

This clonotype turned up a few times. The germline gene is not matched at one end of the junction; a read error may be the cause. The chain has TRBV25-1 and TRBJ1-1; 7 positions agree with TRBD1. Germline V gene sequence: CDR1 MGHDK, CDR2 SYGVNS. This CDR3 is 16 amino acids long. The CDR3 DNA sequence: TGTGCCAGCAGTCCCAGGGGGGCGGGTGGAGGGACTGGAGCTTTCTTT. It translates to CASSPRGAGGGTGAFF.

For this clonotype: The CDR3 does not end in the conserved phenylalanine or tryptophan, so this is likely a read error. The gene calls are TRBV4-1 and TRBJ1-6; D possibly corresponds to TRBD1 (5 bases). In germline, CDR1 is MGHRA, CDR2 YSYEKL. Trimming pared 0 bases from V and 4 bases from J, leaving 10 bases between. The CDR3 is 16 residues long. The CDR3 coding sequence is TGCGCCAGCAGCCAAGAACAGGTCCCTTATAATTCACCCCTCCACTTA. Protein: CASSQEQVPYNSPLHL.

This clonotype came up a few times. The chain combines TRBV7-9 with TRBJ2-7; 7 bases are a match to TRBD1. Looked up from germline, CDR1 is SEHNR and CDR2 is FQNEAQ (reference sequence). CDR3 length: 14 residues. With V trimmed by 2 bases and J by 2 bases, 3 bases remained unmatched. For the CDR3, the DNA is TGTGCCAGCAGCTTAATTGGACAGGCCTACGAGCAGTACTTC. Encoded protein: CASSLIGQAYEQYF.

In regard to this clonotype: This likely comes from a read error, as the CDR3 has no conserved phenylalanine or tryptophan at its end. The CDR3 region has the DNA TGCAGTGCTGGGGGACTAGCGGGTGACTACGAGCAGTACTTA. Its protein product is CSAGGLAGDYEQYL. V and J are TRBV20-1 and TRBJ2-7; 12 bases fit TRBD2. CDR3 length equals 14 residues. After removal of 5 bases from V and 3 bases from J, the junction contained 5 bases not matched to a gene. CDR1 DFQATT and CDR2 SNEGSKA come from the germline V gene (reference sequence).

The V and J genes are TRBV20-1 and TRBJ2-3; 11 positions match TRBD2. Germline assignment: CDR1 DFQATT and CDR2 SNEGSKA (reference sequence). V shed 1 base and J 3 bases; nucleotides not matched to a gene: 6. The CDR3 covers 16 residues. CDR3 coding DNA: TGCAGTGCTAGAGGTCCGACTAGCGGGGCGACAGATACGCAGTATTTT. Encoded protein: CSARGPTSGATDTQYF.